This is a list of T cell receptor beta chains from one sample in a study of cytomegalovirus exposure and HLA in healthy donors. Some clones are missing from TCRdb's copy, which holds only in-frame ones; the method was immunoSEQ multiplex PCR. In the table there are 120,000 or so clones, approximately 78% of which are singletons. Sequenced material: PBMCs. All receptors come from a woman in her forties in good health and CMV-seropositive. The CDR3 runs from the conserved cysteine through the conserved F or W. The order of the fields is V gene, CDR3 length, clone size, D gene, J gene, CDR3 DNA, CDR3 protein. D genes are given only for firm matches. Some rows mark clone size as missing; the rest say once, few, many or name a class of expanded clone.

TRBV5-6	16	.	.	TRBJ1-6	TGTGCCAGCAGCTTTACGAGGGTAGCCTATAATTCACCCCTCCACTTT	CASSFTRVAYNSPLHF
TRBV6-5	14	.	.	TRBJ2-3	TGTGCCATCAAGGTTGACAGGATCACAGATACGCAGTATTTT	CAIKVDRITDTQYF
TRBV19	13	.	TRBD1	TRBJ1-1	TGTGCCAGTACCGGAACAGGGGACACTGAAGCTTTCTTT	CASTGTGDTEAFF
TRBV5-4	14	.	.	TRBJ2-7	TGTGCCAGCAGCTATAGGAGAAGCTCCTACGAGCAGTACTTC	CASSYRRSSYEQYF
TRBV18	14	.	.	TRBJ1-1	TGTGCCAGCTCACCACCGAGGGGGACCACTGAAGCTTTCTTT	CASSPPRGTTEAFF
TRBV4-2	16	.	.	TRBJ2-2	TGTGCCAGCAGCCAAGAAAAACAATTGAACACCGGGGAGCTGTTTTTT	CASSQEKQLNTGELFF
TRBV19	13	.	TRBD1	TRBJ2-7	TGTGCCAGTAGGAAACAGGGGTCCTACGAGCAGTACTTC	CASRKQGSYEQYF
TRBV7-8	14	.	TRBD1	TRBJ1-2	TGTGCCAGCAGCATCACAGGGGGCGGCTATGGCTACACCTTC	CASSITGGGYGYTF
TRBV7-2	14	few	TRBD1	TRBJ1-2	TGTGCCAGCAGCTCATCACAGGGGCGCGAGGGCTACACCTTC	CASSSSQGREGYTF
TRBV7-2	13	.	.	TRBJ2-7	TGTGCCAGCAGCTTTGACAGGGCGGGGGAGCAGTACTTC	CASSFDRAGEQYF
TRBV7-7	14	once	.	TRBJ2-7	TGTGCCAGCAGCTCCGTTGGTGGTAGCCACGAGCAGTACTTC	CASSSVGGSHEQYF
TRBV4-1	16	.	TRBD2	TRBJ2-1	TGCGCCAGCAGCCCTCAACTAGCGGCCTTGGACAATGAGCAGTTCTTC	CASSPQLAALDNEQFF
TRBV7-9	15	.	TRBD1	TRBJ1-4	TGTGCCAGCAGCCCCTGGACAGGAGGGAATGAAAAACTGTTTTTT	CASSPWTGGNEKLFF
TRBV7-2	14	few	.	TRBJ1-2	TGTGCCAGCAGCTTCGGGGGGGGTTCGGGAGGCTACACCTTC	CASSFGGGSGGYTF
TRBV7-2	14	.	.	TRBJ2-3	TGTGCCAGCAGCTTAGGTAGTAGCGCAGATACGCAGTATTTT	CASSLGSSADTQYF
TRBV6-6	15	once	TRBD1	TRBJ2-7	TGTGCCAGCAGTCCTGGACAGGGCCAATCCTACGAGCAGTACTTC	CASSPGQGQSYEQYF
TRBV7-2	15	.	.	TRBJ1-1	TGTGCCAGCACCCTTGCGGGGATTCCGAACACTGAAGCTTTCTTT	CASTLAGIPNTEAFF
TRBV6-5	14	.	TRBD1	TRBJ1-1	TGTGCCAGCAGTTACGACAGGGGAGATACTGAAGCTTTCTTT	CASSYDRGDTEAFF
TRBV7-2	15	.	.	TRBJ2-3	TGTGCCAGCAGCTTAAGTTTCCGGAGGACAGATACGCAGTATTTT	CASSLSFRRTDTQYF
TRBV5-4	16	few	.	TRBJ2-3	TGTGCCAGCAGCTTGGAGTACGGGACTAGCACAGATACGCAGTATTTT	CASSLEYGTSTDTQYF
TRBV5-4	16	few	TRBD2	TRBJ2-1	TGTGCCAGCAGCTTGGGGGCGCCCACGGGGGGGAATGAGCAGTTCTTC	CASSLGAPTGGNEQFF
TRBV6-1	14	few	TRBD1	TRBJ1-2	TGTGCCACCCAAACCGGGACAGATTACTATGGCTACACCTTC	CATQTGTDYYGYTF
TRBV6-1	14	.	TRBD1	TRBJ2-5	TGTGCCAGCAGTAGGTACAGGGGGCAGGAGACCCAGTACTTC	CASSRYRGQETQYF
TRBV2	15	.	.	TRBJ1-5	TGTGCCAGCAGTCTAACAGGGACGGGGAGTCAGCCCCAGCATTTT	CASSLTGTGSQPQHF
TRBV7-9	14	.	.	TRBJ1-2	TGTGCCAGCACCTCTGACAGGCTCCCCTATGGCTACACCTTC	CASTSDRLPYGYTF
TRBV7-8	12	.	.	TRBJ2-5	TGTGCCTCAGGGGGGATGGGGGAGACCCAGTACTTC	CASGGMGETQYF
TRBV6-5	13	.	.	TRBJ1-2	TGTGCCAGCAATGCGAGGAGGGGCTATGGCTACACCTTC	CASNARRGYGYTF
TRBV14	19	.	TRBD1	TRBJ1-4	TGTGCCAGCAGCCAAGAAAGGGGACAGGCCGACGGCAGGAATGAAAAACTGTTTTTT	CASSQERGQADGRNEKLFF
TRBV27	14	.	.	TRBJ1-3	TGTGCCAGCAGTTCTTCAGGGGCTGGAAACACCATATATTTT	CASSSSGAGNTIYF
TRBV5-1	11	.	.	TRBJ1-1	TGCGCCAGCCGCGAGAACACTGAAGCTTTCTTT	CASRENTEAFF
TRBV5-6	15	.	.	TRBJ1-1	TGTGCCAGCAGCTTGGCCCCCCAGGTAATAGCTGAAGCTTTCTTT	CASSLAPQVIAEAFF
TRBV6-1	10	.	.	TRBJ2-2	TGTGCCACCAAACAGGGGGAGCTGTTTTTT	CATKQGELFF
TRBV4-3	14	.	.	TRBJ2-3	TGCGCCAGCAGCCAAGTAGCTCTTGGAGATACGCAGTATTTT	CASSQVALGDTQYF
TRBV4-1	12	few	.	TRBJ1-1	TGCGCCAGCAGCCAAGTCGGCACTGAAGCTTTCTTT	CASSQVGTEAFF
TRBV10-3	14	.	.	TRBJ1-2	TGTGCCATCAGTGAGCAGGAATCTAACTATGGCTACACCTTC	CAISEQESNYGYTF
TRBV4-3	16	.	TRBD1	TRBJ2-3	TGCGCCAGCAGCCAAGATGGGGACAGGGGTTCAGATACGCAGTATTTT	CASSQDGDRGSDTQYF
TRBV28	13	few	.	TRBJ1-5	TGTGCCAGCAGTTTTGTAAGCAATCAGCCCCAGCATTTT	CASSFVSNQPQHF